This TCR beta chain was profiled in a study of T cells after yellow fever vaccination. MiXCR, run by TCRdb on the 5' RACE reads, gives a single entry per CDR3 protein. The sample shows 350,000 to 450,000 distinct CDR3 sequences, 15% to 20% of them seen only once. Notes on the study in general: Re-detected after boosting: most primary clones, more than 95% of CD4 and 75% to 90% of CD8.

The germline V gene has CDR1 MNHNS and CDR2 SASEGT. V was trimmed by 4 bases and J by 0 bases, leaving 13 bases between them. This CDR3 contains 16 residues. Turning to this clonotype: Its antigen is currently unknown.

This receptor was obtained from a man younger than 35 who received the YFV17D yellow fever vaccine. This material consisted of PBMCs, taken before the yellow fever booster vaccination. The gene calls are TRBV6-1 and TRBJ2-1, with D possibly being TRBD1 (6 bases). CDR3 nucleotides: TGTGCCAGCAGTGGAAGGGGGTCCTTCTCCTACAATGAGCAGTTCTTC. Translation gives CASSGRGSFSYNEQFF.